The next 17 T cell receptor beta chains were all read from a single sample in a study of cytotoxic CD8 clonotypes in ibrutinib-treated CLL. The table came from immunoSEQ multiplex PCR; TCRdb's copy has only in-frame clones and leaves some out. This table holds under 150,000 clones, approximately 89% found once. The source was PBMCs, collected after 12 months of ibrutinib treatment. These receptors were taken from a human donor with chronic lymphocytic leukemia.

V is TRBV11-2 and J is TRBJ2-2; TRBD2 agrees at 10 bases. This CDR3 is built from 17 residues. CDR1 and CDR2 (germline): SGHAT, FQNNGV. The junction had 8 bases not matched to a gene; V was cut back by 3 bases and J by 4 bases. CDR3: CASSLEAGTSVTGELFF. CDR3 coding DNA: TGTGCCAGCAGCTTGGAGGCGGGGACTAGCGTCACCGGGGAGCTGTTTTTT.

The rearrangement links TRBV27 to TRBJ2-7; TRBD2 matches at 9 bases. Germline CDR1 and CDR2: MNHEY and SMNVEV (reference sequence). The CDR3 length is 14 residues. With 5 bases clipped from V and 6 bases from J, the junction kept 8 bases outside the gene matches. The CDR3 is CASSQTSGALEQYF. In DNA, the CDR3 is TGTGCCAGCAGTCAGACTAGCGGAGCCCTCGAGCAGTACTTC.

The DNA of the CDR3 is TGTGCCAGCAGCATAAGAAACCTAGCGGGGGTTCTAGCCAAAAACATTCAGTACTTC. Its translation is CASSIRNLAGVLAKNIQYF. This chain links TRBV13 with TRBJ2-4; TRBD2 matches at 10 bases. CDR1 and CDR2 (germline): PRHDT, FYEKMQ (reference sequence). The J segment lost 0 bases and the V segment lost 5 bases, leaving 13 bases of the junction unmatched. This CDR3 region has 19 residues. Drawing the rest from reference TRBV13 and TRBJ2-4, the complete variable domain is AAGVIQSPRHLIKEKRETATLKCYPIPRHDTVYWYQQGPGQDPQFLISFYEKMQSDKGSIPDRFSAQQFSDYHSELNMSSLELGDSALYFCASSIRNLAGVLAKNIQYFGAGTRLSVL.

V usage is TRBV4-1 and J usage is TRBJ2-4; D unclear. Germline values: CDR1 MGHRA, CDR2 YSYEKL. With 0 bases removed from V and 0 bases from J, the gap between germline ends came to 9 bases. The CDR3 sequence is 16 residues long. The CDR3 sequence is CASSQDAEQAKNIQYF. For the CDR3, the DNA is TGCGCCAGCAGCCAAGATGCAGAGCAAGCCAAAAACATTCAGTACTTC.

The chain combines TRBV7-8 with TRBJ2-5, with D maybe TRBD2 (6 bases). This CDR3 contains 17 residues. V was clipped by 5 bases and J by 1 base, with 20 bases between them. Germline V gene sequence: CDR1 SGHVS, CDR2 FQNEAQ. This CDR3 reads CASSPHMAAGGQETQYF. CDR3 DNA sequence: TGTGCCAGCAGCCCCCATATGGCTGCCGGGGGCCAAGAGACCCAGTACTTC.

The chain is built from TRBV20-1 and TRBJ1-1; D unresolved. CDR1 is DFQATT, CDR2 SNEGSKA, per germline (reference sequence). V shed 6 bases and J shed 2 bases, with 7 bases lying between them. CDR3 length: 11 residues. Here the CDR3 reads CSAEVNTEAFF. The CDR3 DNA is TGCAGTGCCGAGGTCAACACTGAAGCTTTCTTT.

For this clone: Other DNA sequences within the sample encode an identical CDR3. The CDR3 region has the DNA TGTGCCAGCAGCCTGGGAACAGATACGCAGTATTTT. This gives the protein CASSLGTDTQYF. The chain combines TRBV7-2 with TRBJ2-3, with no clear D. The germline CDR1 and CDR2 sequences are SGHTA and FQGNSA. Between the trimmed V and J ends, which lost 5 bases and 3 bases, there was a span of 6 bases. The CDR3 sequence is 12 residues long.

The chain joins TRBV27 to TRBJ1-5, with 7 bases identical to TRBD1. There are 14 residues in the CDR3. CDR1 is MNHEY, CDR2 SMNVEV, per germline (reference sequence). The V segment lost 6 bases and the J segment 3 bases; nucleotides outside the gene matches: 5. CDR3 DNA sequence: TGTGCCAGCAGGCCCACAGGGGTCAATCAGCCCCAGCATTTT. Protein sequence: CASRPTGVNQPQHF.

This clone was seen a few times. V and J are TRBV19 and TRBJ2-2, with TRBD1 identical over 9 bases. Germline CDR1 reads LNHDA; CDR2 reads SQIVND (reference sequence). The CDR3 length is 15 residues. Trimming at V came to 7 bases and at J to 5 bases, leaving 8 bases not matched to a gene. The CDR3 reads CASTGTGWGTGELFF. CDR3 coding DNA: TGTGCCAGTACCGGGACAGGGTGGGGGACCGGGGAGCTGTTTTTT.

V usage is TRBV4-3 and J usage is TRBJ2-7, with a tentative D call TRBD2 (6 bases). This CDR3 comprises 15 residues. V lost 0 bases, J lost 9 bases, and 18 bases lay in between. CDR1 and CDR2 (germline): LGHNA, YSLEER. The CDR3 coding sequence is TGCGCCAGCAGCCAAGAAACGGGACTGCCCCCATGGCAGTACTTC. This sequence encodes CASSQETGLPPWQYF.

The rearrangement joins TRBV2 to TRBJ1-2; D uncertain. Trimming took 7 bases from V and 7 from J, leaving 16 bases between them. Germline CDR1 is SNHLY and CDR2 is FYNNEI. CDR3 size: 13 residues. In DNA form, the CDR3 reads TGTGCCAGCATGGGATCGGGGTTTGGTGGCTACACCTTC. This sequence encodes CASMGSGFGGYTF. Full variable domain (missing parts from reference TRBV2 and TRBJ1-2): EPEVTQTPSHQVTQMGQEVILRCVPISNHLYFYWYRQILGQKVEFLVSFYNNEISEKSEIFDDQFSVERPDGSNFTLKIRSTKLEDSAMYFCASMGSGFGGYTFGSGTRLTVV.

The J gene is TRBJ2-1, the V gene TRBV7-3; D remains unclear. Germline-derived CDR1 and CDR2 are SGHTA and FQGTGA. CDR3 length equals 8 residues. CDR3 residues: CAGNEQFF. CDR3 bases: TGTGCGGGGAATGAGCAGTTCTTC.

This chain connects TRBV7-9 to TRBJ2-3; tentatively, D is TRBD2 (6 bases). The CDR3 extends over 14 amino acids. V shed 1 base and J shed 6 bases, with 11 bases lying between them. Germline V lookup: CDR1 SEHNR, CDR2 FQNEAQ (reference sequence). The CDR3 is CASSLDSGGDTQYF. DNA of the CDR3: TGTGCCAGCAGCTTAGATAGCGGTGGCGATACGCAGTATTTT.

In regard to this clone: The junction departs from germline at one end; a sequencing error may be responsible. The CDR3 loop reads CASKRQRPF. DNA for the CDR3: TGTGCCAGCAAGCGACAGCGACCTTTC. V is TRBV2 and J is TRBJ2-7; possible D gene TRBD1, 5 bases. CDR3 length equals 9 residues. Germline CDR1 is SNHLY and CDR2 is FYNNEI.

The J gene is TRBJ2-7, the V gene TRBV28; D is unresolved. CDR1 and CDR2 from the germline V gene are MDHEN and SYDVKM. V lost 4 bases and J lost 4, with 14 bases in between. CDR3 length: 14 amino acids. The CDR3 loop is CASSSGGWSYEQYF. The CDR3 DNA follows: TGTGCCAGCAGTTCTGGTGGCTGGTCATACGAGCAGTACTTC.

A note on this clone: The germline gene is not matched at one end of the junction; a read error may be the cause. The chain recombines TRBV7-2 with TRBJ2-5; perhaps TRBD1 as D (6 bases). Germline values: CDR1 SGHTA, CDR2 FQGNSA. CDR3 length equals 14 residues. The CDR3 sequence: CASSLHRVGETKYF. CDR3 DNA: TGTGCCAGCAGCTTACACAGGGTGGGGGAGACCAAGTACTTC.

The V and J genes are TRBV6-1 and TRBJ1-2; D gene ambiguous. Trimming left V 1 base short and J 1 base short, with 13 bases between. CDR1 and CDR2 (germline): MNHNS, SASEGT. The CDR3 consists of 16 residues. CDR3 amino acids: CASSEGTSGHNYGYTF. The CDR3 DNA sequence: TGTGCCAGCAGTGAAGGAACCTCGGGCCATAACTATGGCTACACCTTC.